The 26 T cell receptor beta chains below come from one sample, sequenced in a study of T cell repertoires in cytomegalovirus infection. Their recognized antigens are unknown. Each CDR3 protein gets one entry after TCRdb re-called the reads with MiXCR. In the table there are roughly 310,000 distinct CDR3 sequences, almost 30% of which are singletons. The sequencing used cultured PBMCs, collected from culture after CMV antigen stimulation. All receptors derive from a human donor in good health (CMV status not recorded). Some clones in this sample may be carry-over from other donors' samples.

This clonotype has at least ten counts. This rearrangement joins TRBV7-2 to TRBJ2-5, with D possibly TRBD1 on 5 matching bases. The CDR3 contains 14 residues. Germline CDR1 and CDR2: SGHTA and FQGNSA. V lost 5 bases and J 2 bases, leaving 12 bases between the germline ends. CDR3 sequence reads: CASSPSRAQETQYF. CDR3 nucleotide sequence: TGTGCCAGCAGCCCCTCCAGGGCACAAGAGACCCAGTACTTC.

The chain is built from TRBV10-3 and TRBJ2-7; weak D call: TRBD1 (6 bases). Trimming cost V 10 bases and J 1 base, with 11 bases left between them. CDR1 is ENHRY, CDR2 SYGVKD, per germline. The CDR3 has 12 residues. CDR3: CATSGQSYEQYF. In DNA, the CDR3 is TGTGCCACCAGCGGACAGTCCTACGAGCAGTACTTC.

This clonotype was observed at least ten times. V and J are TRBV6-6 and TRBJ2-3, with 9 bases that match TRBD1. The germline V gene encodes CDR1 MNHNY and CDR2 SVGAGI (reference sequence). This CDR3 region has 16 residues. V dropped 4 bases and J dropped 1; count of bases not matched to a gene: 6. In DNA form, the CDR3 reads TGTGCCAGCAGTTCCATGGACAGGGGAGGCACAGATACGCAGTATTTT. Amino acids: CASSSMDRGGTDTQYF.

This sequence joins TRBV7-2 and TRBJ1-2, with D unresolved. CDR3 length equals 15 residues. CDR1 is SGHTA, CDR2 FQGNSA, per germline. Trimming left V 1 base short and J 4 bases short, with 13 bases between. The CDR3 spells CASSLGRGQSYGYTF. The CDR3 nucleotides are TGTGCCAGCAGCTTAGGACGCGGGCAGTCCTATGGCTACACCTTC.

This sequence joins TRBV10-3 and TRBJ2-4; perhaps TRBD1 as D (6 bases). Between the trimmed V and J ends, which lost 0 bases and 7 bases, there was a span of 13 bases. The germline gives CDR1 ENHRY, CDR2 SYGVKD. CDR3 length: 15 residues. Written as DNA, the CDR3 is TGTGCCATCAGTGAGTCTCGCCAGGGGAGCAACATTCAGTACTTC. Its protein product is CAISESRQGSNIQYF.

The CDR3: CASSTLDRGSSGNTIYF. The CDR3 nucleotides are TGTGCCAGTAGCACTTTGGACAGGGGGTCCTCTGGAAACACCATATATTTT. The V call is TRBV19, the J call TRBJ1-3; the match to TRBD1 covers 10 bases. The germline CDR1 and CDR2 sequences are LNHDA and SQIVND (reference sequence). Losses at the gene ends were 6 bases for V and 0 bases for J; bases not matched to a gene: 8. The CDR3 is 17 amino acids.

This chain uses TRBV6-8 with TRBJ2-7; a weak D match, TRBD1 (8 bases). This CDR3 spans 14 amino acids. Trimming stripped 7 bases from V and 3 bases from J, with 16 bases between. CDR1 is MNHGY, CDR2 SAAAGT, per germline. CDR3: CASTRQGRGYEQYF. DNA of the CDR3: TGTGCCAGCACTAGACAGGGGAGGGGCTACGAGCAGTACTTC.

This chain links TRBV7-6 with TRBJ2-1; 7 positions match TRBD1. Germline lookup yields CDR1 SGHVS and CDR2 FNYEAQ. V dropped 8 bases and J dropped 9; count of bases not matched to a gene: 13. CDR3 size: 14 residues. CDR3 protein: CASGLRTGRGEQFF. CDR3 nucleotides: TGTGCCAGCGGTCTGCGGACAGGCAGGGGTGAGCAGTTCTTC.

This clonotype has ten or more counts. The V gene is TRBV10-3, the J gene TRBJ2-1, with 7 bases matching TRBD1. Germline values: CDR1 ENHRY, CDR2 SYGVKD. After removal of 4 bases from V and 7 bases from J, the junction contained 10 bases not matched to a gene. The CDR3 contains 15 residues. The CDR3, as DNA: TGTGCCATCAGTGGTGTAGGGGGCCAGGAGAATGAGCAGTTCTTC. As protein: CAISGVGGQENEQFF.

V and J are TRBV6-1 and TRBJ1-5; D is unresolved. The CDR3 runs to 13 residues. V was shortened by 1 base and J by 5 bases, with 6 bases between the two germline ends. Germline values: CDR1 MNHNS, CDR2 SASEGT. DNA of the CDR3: TGTGCCAGCAGTGAAGTATTCGATCAGCCCCAGCATTTT. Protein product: CASSEVFDQPQHF.

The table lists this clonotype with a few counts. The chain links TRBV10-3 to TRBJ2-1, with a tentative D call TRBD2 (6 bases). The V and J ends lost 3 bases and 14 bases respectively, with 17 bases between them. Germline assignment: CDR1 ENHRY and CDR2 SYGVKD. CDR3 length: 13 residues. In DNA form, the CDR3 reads TGTGCCATCAGTGACATGCGGGAACGATCGGAGTTCTTC. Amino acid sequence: CAISDMRERSEFF.

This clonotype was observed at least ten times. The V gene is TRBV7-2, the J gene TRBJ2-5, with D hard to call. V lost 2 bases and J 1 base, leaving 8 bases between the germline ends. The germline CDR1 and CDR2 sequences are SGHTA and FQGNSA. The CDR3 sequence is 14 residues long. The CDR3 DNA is TGTGCCAGCAGCTTATACGAAGGCCAAGAGACCCAGTACTTC. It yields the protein CASSLYEGQETQYF.

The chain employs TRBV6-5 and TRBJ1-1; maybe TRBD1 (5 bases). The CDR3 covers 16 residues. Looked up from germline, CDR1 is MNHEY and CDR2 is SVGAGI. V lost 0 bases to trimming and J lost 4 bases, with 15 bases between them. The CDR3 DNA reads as TGTGCCAGCAGTTACTCCCGGTCGGGGGGGATCACTGAAGCTTTCTTT. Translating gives CASSYSRSGGITEAFF.

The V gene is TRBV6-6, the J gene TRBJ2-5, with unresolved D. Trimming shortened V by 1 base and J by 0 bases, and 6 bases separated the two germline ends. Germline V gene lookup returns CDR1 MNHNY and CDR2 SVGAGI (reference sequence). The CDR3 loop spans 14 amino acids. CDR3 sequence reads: CASSYLSDQETQYF. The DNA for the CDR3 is TGTGCCAGCAGTTACTTGTCAGACCAAGAGACCCAGTACTTC.

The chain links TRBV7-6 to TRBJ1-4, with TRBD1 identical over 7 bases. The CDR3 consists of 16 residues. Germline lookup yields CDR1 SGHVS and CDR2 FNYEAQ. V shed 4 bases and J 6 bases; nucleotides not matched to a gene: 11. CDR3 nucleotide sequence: TGTGCCAGCAGCTCGTCCCGACAGGGTTTATATGAAAAACTGTTTTTT. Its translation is CASSSSRQGLYEKLFF.

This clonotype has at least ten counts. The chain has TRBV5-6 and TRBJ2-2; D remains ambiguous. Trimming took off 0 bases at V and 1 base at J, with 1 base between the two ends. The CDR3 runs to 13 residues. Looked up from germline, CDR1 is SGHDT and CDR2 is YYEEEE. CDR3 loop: CASSLGNTGELFF. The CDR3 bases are TGTGCCAGCAGCTTGGGGAACACCGGGGAGCTGTTTTTT.

In DNA, the CDR3 is TGTGCCAGCAGCCCCCGGAAAGCGGGGCCACTGGAGACCCAGTACTTC. It is translated as CASSPRKAGPLETQYF. This chain uses TRBV7-9 with TRBJ2-5; 7 positions agree with TRBD2. The CDR3 has 16 residues. The germline V gene encodes CDR1 SEHNR and CDR2 FQNEAQ (reference sequence). Trimming took 5 bases from V and 5 from J; bases not matched to a gene: 14.

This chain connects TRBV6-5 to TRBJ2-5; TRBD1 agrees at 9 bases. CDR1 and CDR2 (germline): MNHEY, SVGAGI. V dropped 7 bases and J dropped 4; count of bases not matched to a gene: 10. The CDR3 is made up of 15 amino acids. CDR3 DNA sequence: TGTGCCAGCACGTACTACAGGGGGCAAGGAGAGACCCAGTACTTC. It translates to CASTYYRGQGETQYF.

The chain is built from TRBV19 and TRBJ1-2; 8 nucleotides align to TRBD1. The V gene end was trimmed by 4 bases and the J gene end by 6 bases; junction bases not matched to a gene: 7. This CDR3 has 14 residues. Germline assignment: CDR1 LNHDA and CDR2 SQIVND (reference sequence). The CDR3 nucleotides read TGTGCCAGTAGTACTCGCCAGGGGGCCCATGGCTACACCTTC. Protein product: CASSTRQGAHGYTF.

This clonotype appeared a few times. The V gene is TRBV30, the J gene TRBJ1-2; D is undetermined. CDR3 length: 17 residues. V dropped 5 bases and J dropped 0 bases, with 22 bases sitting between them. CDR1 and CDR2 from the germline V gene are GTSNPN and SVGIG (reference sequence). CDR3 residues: CAWGPEGGNEANYGYTF. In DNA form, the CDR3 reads TGTGCCTGGGGTCCTGAAGGAGGGAATGAAGCTAACTATGGCTACACCTTC.

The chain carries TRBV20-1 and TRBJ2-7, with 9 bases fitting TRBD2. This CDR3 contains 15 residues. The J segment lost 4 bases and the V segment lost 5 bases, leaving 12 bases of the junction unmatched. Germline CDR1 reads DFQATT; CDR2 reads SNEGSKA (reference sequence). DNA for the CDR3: TGCAGTGCTGCGGAGGGACTAGCAACTAATTACGAGCAGTACTTC. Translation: CSAAEGLATNYEQYF.

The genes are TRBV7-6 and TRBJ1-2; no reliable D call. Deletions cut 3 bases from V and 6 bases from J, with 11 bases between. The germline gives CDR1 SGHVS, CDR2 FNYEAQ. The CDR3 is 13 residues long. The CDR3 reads CASSFFEQDGYTF. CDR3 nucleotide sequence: TGTGCCAGCAGCTTTTTTGAGCAGGATGGCTACACCTTC.

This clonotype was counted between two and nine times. In DNA, the CDR3 is TGTGCCAGCAGCCAAAGAGGGGAGGAGGAGACCCAGTACTTC. This encodes CASSQRGEEETQYF. The chain links TRBV4-2 to TRBJ2-5, with a tentative D call TRBD2 (6 bases). The V end was cut by 2 bases, the J end by 5 bases, with 12 bases between. Germline CDR1 reads LGHNA; CDR2 reads YNFKEQ. The CDR3 loop spans 14 amino acids.

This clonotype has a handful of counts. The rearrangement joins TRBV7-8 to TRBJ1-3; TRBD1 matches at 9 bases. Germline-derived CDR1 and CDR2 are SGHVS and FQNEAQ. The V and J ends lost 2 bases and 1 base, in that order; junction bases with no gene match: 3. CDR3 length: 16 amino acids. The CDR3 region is CASSLRGTGSGNTIYF. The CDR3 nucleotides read TGTGCCAGCAGCTTAAGGGGGACAGGGTCTGGAAACACCATATATTTT.

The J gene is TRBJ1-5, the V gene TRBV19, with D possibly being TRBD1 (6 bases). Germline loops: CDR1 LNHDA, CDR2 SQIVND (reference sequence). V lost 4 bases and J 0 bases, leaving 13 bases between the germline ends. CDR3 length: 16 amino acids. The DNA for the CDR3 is TGTGCCAGTAGTACCGCCGACAGGCCTAGCAATCAGCCCCAGCATTTT. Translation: CASSTADRPSNQPQHF.

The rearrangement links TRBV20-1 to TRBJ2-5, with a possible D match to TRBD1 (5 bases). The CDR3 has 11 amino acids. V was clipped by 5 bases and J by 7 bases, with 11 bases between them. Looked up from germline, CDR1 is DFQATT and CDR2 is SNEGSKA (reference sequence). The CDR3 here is CSAGAVGTQYF. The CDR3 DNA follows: TGCAGTGCTGGGGCGGTAGGGACCCAGTACTTC.